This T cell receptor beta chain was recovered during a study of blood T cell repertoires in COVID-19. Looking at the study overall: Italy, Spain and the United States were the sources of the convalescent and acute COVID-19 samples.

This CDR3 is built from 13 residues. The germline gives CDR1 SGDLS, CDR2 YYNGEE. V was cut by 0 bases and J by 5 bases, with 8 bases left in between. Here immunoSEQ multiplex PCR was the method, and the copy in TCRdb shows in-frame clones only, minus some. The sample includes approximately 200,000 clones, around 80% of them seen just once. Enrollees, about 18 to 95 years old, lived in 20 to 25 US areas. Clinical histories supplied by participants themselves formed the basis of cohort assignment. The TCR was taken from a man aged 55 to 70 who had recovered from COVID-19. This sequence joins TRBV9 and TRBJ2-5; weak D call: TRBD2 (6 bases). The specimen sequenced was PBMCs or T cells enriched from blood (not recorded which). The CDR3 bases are TGTGCCAGCAGCGTAGACGGGGGTGAGACCCAGTACTTC. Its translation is CASSVDGGETQYF.